The clone carrying this T cell receptor (beta chain) came up a few times. Its antigen is still unknown. These data are taken from a study of CD8+ T cells in alopecia areata. About the research overall: Patients received oral tofacitinib, 5 to 10 mg twice daily, for moderate-to-severe alopecia areata. Study results and caveats: Lesional scalp, especially alopecia totalis/universalis, showed higher clonality than normal scalp.

The authors extracted RNA and reverse transcribed it into cDNA as the sequencing template. Sequenced by immunoSEQ multiplex PCR; TCRdb stores in-frame clones only, minus some. The sample contains 110,000 to 150,000 clones, roughly 52% of which appear only once. Described treatment: oral pan-JAK inhibitor, 5-10 mg twice daily. Alopecia areata patients had lesional scalp punch biopsies and peripheral blood taken from them. V gave up 5 bases and J gave up 3 bases, with 15 bases separating them. The CDR3 loop spans 15 amino acids. Germline CDR1 is SNHLY and CDR2 is FYNNEI. The sequences come from CD8+ T cells sorted from blood, collected at week 4, from a patient treated with tofacitinib. The J gene is TRBJ2-3, the V gene TRBV2, with D hard to call. The receptor comes from a human donor with alopecia areata. CDR3: CASSTLNWGTDTQYF. The CDR3 DNA sequence: TGTGCCAGCAGTACCCTGAATTGGGGAACAGATACGCAGTATTTT.